This record concerns one TCR beta chain sequence. The antigen remains undetermined. It was 5'RACE with constant-segment primers that produced the TCR alpha and TCR beta cDNA libraries, which carried sample barcodes and UMIs. Each CDR3 protein gets one entry after TCRdb re-called the 5' RACE reads with MiXCR. The data contain about 50,000 distinct CDR3 sequences, less than 15% of them singletons. Germline V lookup: CDR1 MGHDK, CDR2 SYGVNS. The junction had 4 bases not matched to a gene; V was cut back by 4 bases and J by 3 bases. The CDR3 runs 14 residues. These data are taken from a study of T-cell memory formation after mild COVID-19. Study context: TCR clusters mostly belonged to single donors.

Study conclusions and caveats: Clones that contracted from day 15 to 85 were balanced CD4/CD8, while later expanders leaned CD4+.

The sample comprised PBMCs or a T cell subset sorted from them (not recorded which). V usage is TRBV25-1 and J usage is TRBJ2-7; 9 positions match TRBD1. This clonotype originated in a young man who had mild COVID-19 (a few samples of this study predate the infection). Cell type and time point are not known. The CDR3 here is CASSGAGQGYEQYF. CDR3 sequence (DNA): TGTGCCAGCAGTGGCGCGGGACAGGGCTACGAGCAGTACTTC.